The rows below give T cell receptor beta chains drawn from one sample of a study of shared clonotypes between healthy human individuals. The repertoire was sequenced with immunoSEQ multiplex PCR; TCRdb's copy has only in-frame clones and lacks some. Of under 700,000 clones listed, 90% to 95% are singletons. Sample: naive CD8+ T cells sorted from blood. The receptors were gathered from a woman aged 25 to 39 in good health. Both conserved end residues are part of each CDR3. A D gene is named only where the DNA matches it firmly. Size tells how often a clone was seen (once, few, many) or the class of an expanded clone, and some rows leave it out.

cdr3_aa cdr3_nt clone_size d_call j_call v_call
CASSRSGSYTYEQYF TGTGCCAGCAGCCGATCAGGGTCCTATACCTACGAGCAGTACTTC . . TRBJ2-7 TRBV7-9
CASSLYTGNSNQPQHF TGTGCCAGCAGTTTGTATACAGGGAATAGCAATCAGCCCCAGCATTTT . . TRBJ1-5 TRBV28
CASRQAGSGANVLTF TGCGCCAGCAGACAAGCAGGGTCCGGGGCCAACGTCCTGACTTTC . . TRBJ2-6 TRBV4-1
CASSSGLAGSYEQYF TGTGCCAGCAGCTCGGGACTAGCGGGAAGCTACGAGCAGTACTTC . TRBD2 TRBJ2-7 TRBV5-4
CASVERALNYGYTF TGTGCCAGCGTCGAAAGGGCCCTCAACTATGGCTACACCTTC few . TRBJ1-2 TRBV28
CASSIRTAGGYEQYF TGTGCCAGTAGTATCCGCACAGCGGGAGGGTACGAGCAGTACTTC . TRBD2 TRBJ2-7 TRBV19
CASSLGGANEQFF TGTGCCAGCAGTTTAGGGGGCGCCAATGAGCAGTTCTTC . . TRBJ2-1 TRBV27
CASSLSAGLLEQYF TGTGCCAGCAGTTTATCGGCCGGCCTCCTCGAGCAGTACTTC . . TRBJ2-7 TRBV28
CASSSDRVLGEAFF TGTGCCAGCAGTAGCGACAGGGTTCTGGGTGAAGCTTTCTTT . TRBD1 TRBJ1-1 TRBV28
CAISDPRDTGELFF TGTGCCATCTCGGACCCCCGTGACACCGGGGAGCTGTTTTTT once . TRBJ2-2 TRBV2
CASSQDVPRGGGGSYEQYF TGTGCCAGCAGCCAAGACGTCCCGCGGGGCGGGGGCGGGTCCTACGAGCAGTACTTC . . TRBJ2-7 TRBV4-2
CASSQAGPYNSPLHF TGTGCCAGTAGTCAAGCGGGACCGTATAATTCACCCCTCCACTTT . . TRBJ1-6 TRBV19
CAWTGSQASTYEQYF TGTGCCTGGACCGGAAGCCAGGCCAGTACCTACGAGCAGTACTTC . . TRBJ2-7 TRBV30
CASSLGLAGNEQFF TGTGCCAGCAGCCTCGGACTTGCAGGGAATGAGCAGTTCTTC . . TRBJ2-1 TRBV11-2
CAISEPWDMKENTEAFF TGTGCCATCAGTGAGCCTTGGGACATGAAGGAGAACACTGAAGCTTTCTTT . . TRBJ1-1 TRBV10-3
CASSSRGQMNTGELFF TGTGCCAGCAGCTCCCGAGGACAGATGAACACCGGGGAGCTGTTTTTT . . TRBJ2-2 TRBV5-8
CASSPGSYEQYF TGCGCCAGCAGCCCCGGTTCCTACGAGCAGTACTTC . . TRBJ2-7 TRBV5-1
CASSFPPTESYEQYF TGTGCCAGCAGTTTCCCCCCAACGGAGAGCTACGAGCAGTACTTC . . TRBJ2-7 TRBV28
CASSLESGRSTDTQYF TGTGCCAGCAGCTTAGAGAGCGGGAGAAGCACAGATACGCAGTATTTT . TRBD2 TRBJ2-3 TRBV13
CASSLGFAQPQHF TGTGCCAGCAGTTTGGGGTTTGCTCAGCCCCAGCATTTT . . TRBJ1-5 TRBV28
CASRSRDEQYF TGTGCCAGCAGAAGTCGCGACGAGCAGTACTTC . . TRBJ2-7 TRBV21-1
CATSRPTRHIPETQYF TGTGCCACCAGCAGACCTACCCGACACATACCAGAGACCCAGTACTTC . . TRBJ2-5 TRBV15
CASSSLPGLEETQYF TGTGCCAGCAGTTCGCTACCAGGGTTAGAAGAGACCCAGTACTTC . . TRBJ2-5 TRBV27
CASREAGGHGYTF TGTGCCAGCAGAGAAGCAGGGGGCCATGGCTACACCTTC . TRBD1 TRBJ1-2 TRBV28
CASSESSGAYF TGCGCCAGCAGTGAGTCGAGCGGGGCCTACTTC . TRBD2 TRBJ2-5 TRBV10-1
CASSGTGSTYNEQFF TGTGCCAGCAGTGGGACAGGGAGTACGTACAATGAGCAGTTCTTC . TRBD1 TRBJ2-1 TRBV27
CASSNSTSYEQYF TGTGCCAGCAGCAACAGTACCTCCTACGAGCAGTACTTC . . TRBJ2-7 TRBV5-6
CASSATGTAVPSSTGYTF TGCGCCAGCAGCGCAACCGGGACAGCCGTCCCATCCTCTACCGGCTACACCTTC . TRBD1 TRBJ1-2 TRBV5-1
CASRYRGQGFAGNTIYF TGTGCCAGCAGATACCGGGGACAGGGGTTTGCTGGAAACACCATATATTTT . TRBD1 TRBJ1-3 TRBV2
CASSEGLAGVPYEQYF TGTGCCAGCAGTGAAGGACTAGCGGGAGTTCCCTACGAGCAGTACTTC . TRBD2 TRBJ2-7 TRBV6-1
CASRYGAEAFF TGTGCCAGCAGATATGGCGCTGAAGCTTTCTTT . . TRBJ1-1 TRBV28
CASSLSPLGTEDTQYF TGCGCCAGCAGTCTCTCCCCTTTAGGGACAGAAGATACGCAGTATTTT . TRBD1 TRBJ2-3 TRBV10-1
CAIRNERTGGYEQYF TGTGCCATCAGGAATGAAAGGACAGGTGGCTACGAGCAGTACTTC . TRBD1 TRBJ2-7 TRBV10-3
CASSLSQTGVGSPLHF TGTGCCAGCAGTTTATCGCAGACAGGGGTTGGGTCACCCCTCCACTTT . TRBD1 TRBJ1-6 TRBV27
CASSEGGRYEQYF TGTGCCAGCAGTGAGGGGGGACGCTACGAGCAGTACTTC . . TRBJ2-7 TRBV6-1
CASSLDRGLRRNTEAFF TGTGCCAGCAGCTTAGACAGGGGCCTCAGGAGGAACACTGAAGCTTTCTTT . TRBD1 TRBJ1-1 TRBV7-9
CASSLYLKYQETQYF TGTGCCAGCAGCTTATATCTAAAGTACCAAGAGACCCAGTACTTC . . TRBJ2-5 TRBV5-6
CASSFGRSSYNEQFF TGTGCCAGCAGTTTCGGACGGAGCTCCTACAATGAGCAGTTCTTC . . TRBJ2-1 TRBV27
CASSSVLMGRELFF TGTGCCAGTAGCTCTGTCTTAATGGGAAGGGAGCTGTTTTTT . . TRBJ2-2 TRBV19
CASSFVSGSSYEQYF TGTGCCAGCAGCTTTGTGAGCGGAAGCTCCTACGAGCAGTACTTC once . TRBJ2-7 TRBV7-9
CASSYPSVGADSYEQYF TGTGCCAGCAGTTATCCCTCGGTGGGCGCTGATTCCTACGAGCAGTACTTC once . TRBJ2-7 TRBV28
CASSNNPPPGGYTF TGTGCCAGCAGCAACAACCCACCTCCCGGTGGCTACACCTTC . . TRBJ1-2 TRBV27
CASSQDLEAKNIQYF TGCGCCAGCAGCCAAGATCTTGAAGCCAAAAACATTCAGTACTTC once . TRBJ2-4 TRBV4-1
CASEALGGATEAFF TGTGCCAGCGAGGCGCTTGGGGGGGCCACTGAAGCTTTCTTT . . TRBJ1-1 TRBV28
CASTAPGGQLFF TGTGCCAGCACCGCACCGGGGGGGCAACTGTTTTTT . . TRBJ1-4 TRBV28
CASSIRDSTNEKLFF TGTGCCAGCAGCATCAGGGATTCAACTAATGAAAAACTGTTTTTT . . TRBJ1-4 TRBV7-9
CASSGYREMAFF TGTGCCAGCAGTGGGTACAGGGAGATGGCTTTCTTT . . TRBJ1-1 TRBV25-1
CATSSGLAVTYEQYF TGTGCCACCAGCAGTGGACTAGCGGTCACCTACGAGCAGTACTTC . TRBD2 TRBJ2-7 TRBV15